This TCR beta chain was profiled in a study of T cell responses to AZD1222 COVID-19 vaccine. Broader study findings: Dominant CD4 TCR responses targeted spike regions 160-218 and 743-854. Unmutated variant regions reportedly attract nearly half of all spike-specific TCRs. A mostly white British donor set with more females was recruited, and clonal diversity was possibly underestimated. Vaccination with two AZD1222 doses was followed by a rise in Spike-specific TCR breadth and depth.

V gave up 3 bases and J gave up 4 bases, with 7 bases separating them. This CDR3 has 12 residues. Comment on this clone: Its cognate antigen is unknown.

Profiled with immunoSEQ multiplex PCR; TCRdb holds only in-frame clones, not every one. The table shows over 130,000 clones, with 93% occurring only once. The TCR was taken from an adult in good health. The chain recombines TRBV12-3 or TRBV12-4 with TRBJ2-7; no reliable D call. The sequencing here drew on peripheral blood, taken on day 0 of AZD1222 vaccination. The CDR3 reads CASSLWRYEQYF. The CDR3 DNA reads TGTGCCAGCAGTTTGTGGCGGTACGAGCAGTACTTC.